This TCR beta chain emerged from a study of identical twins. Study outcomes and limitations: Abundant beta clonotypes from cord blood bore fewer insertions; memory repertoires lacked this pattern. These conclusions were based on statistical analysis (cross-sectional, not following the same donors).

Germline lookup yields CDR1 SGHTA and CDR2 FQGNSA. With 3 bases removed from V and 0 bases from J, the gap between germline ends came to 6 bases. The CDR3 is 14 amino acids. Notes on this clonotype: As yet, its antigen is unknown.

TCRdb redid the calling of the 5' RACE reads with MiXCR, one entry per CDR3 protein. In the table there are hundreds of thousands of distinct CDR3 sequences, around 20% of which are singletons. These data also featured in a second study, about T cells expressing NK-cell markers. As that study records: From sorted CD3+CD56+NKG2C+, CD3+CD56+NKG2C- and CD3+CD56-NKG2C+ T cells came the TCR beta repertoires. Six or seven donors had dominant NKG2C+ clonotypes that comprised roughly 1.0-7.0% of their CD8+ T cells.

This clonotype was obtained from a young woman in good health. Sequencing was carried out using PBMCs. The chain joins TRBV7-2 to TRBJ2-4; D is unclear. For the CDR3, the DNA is TGTGCCAGCAGCTTGAACTTAGCCAAAAACATTCAGTACTTC. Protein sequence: CASSLNLAKNIQYF.